This entry lists 20 T cell receptor beta chains sequenced from one sample in a study of blood T cell repertoires in COVID-19. TCRdb's copy holds only in-frame clones and misses some; the assay was immunoSEQ multiplex PCR. Of approximately 130,000 clones listed, under 85% were seen once; the top ten hold 18%. The sample was PBMCs or T cells enriched from blood (not recorded which). All receptors come from a man aged 30-40 years who had recovered from COVID-19.

This rearrangement joins TRBV29-1 to TRBJ2-4; D is ambiguous. CDR3 length: 11 residues. Trimming pared 6 bases from V and 1 base from J, leaving 4 bases between. CDR1 is SQVTM and CDR2 is ANQGSEA in the germline V gene. The CDR3 protein is CSVSAKNIQYF. The CDR3, as DNA: TGCAGCGTATCGGCCAAAAACATTCAGTACTTC.

V is TRBV18 and J is TRBJ2-5; 9 nucleotides line up with TRBD1. CDR1 and CDR2 (germline): KGHSH, LQKENI. V trimming: 2 bases; J trimming: 5 bases; junction bases outside the gene matches: 9. This CDR3 has 16 residues. In nucleotides, the CDR3 is TGTGCCAGCTCACCAGCCTTACAGGGGGCTACGGAGACCCAGTACTTC. Its protein is CASSPALQGATETQYF.

Details on this clone: At one boundary the junction diverges from the germline segment, which might be a read error. This sequence joins TRBV28 and TRBJ2-1; TRBD2 aligns across 14 bases. Germline lookup yields CDR1 MDHEN and CDR2 SYDVKM. The CDR3 loop spans 14 amino acids. CDR3 DNA sequence: TGTGCCAGTACGACTAGCGGGAGGGCAGAGGAGCCGGTCTTC. This encodes CASTTSGRAEEPVF.

The chain uses TRBV7-9 and TRBJ2-2; D not certain. The ends were cut back, 7 bases at V and 2 bases at J, with 8 bases in the middle. The germline V gene has CDR1 SEHNR and CDR2 FQNEAQ (reference sequence). This CDR3 comprises 13 residues. CDR3 sequence reads: CASTHVNTGELFF. Written as DNA, the CDR3 is TGTGCCAGCACCCATGTCAACACCGGGGAGCTGTTTTTT. Looking up the rest from reference TRBV7-9 and TRBJ2-2 gives the full variable domain: DTGVSQNPRHKITKRGQNVTFRCDPISEHNRLYWYRQTLGQGPEFLTYFQNEAQLEKSRLLSDRFSAERPKGSFSTLEIQRTEQGDSAMYLCASTHVNTGELFFGEGSRLTVL.

The chain recombines TRBV29-1 with TRBJ2-1, with D possibly being TRBD2 (5 bases). V lost 4 bases and J lost 8, with 9 bases in between. The CDR3 is made up of 11 amino acids. CDR1 is SQVTM, CDR2 ANQGSEA, per germline. This CDR3 reads CSVVSSYEQFF. CDR3 DNA sequence: TGCAGCGTTGTGTCTAGCTATGAGCAGTTCTTC.

This clone turned up a few times. This chain connects TRBV6-5 to TRBJ1-3, with TRBD1 matching over 7 bases. The V and J ends lost 4 bases and 4 bases, in that order; junction bases with no gene match: 4. The CDR3 extends over 14 amino acids. Looked up from germline, CDR1 is MNHEY and CDR2 is SVGAGI. CDR3 in DNA: TGTGCCAGCAGTTCCGAGACAGGGGGAAACACCATATATTTT. Amino acids: CASSSETGGNTIYF.

V usage is TRBV11-2 and J usage is TRBJ2-7; D may be TRBD2 (6 bases). The CDR3 has 14 residues. From germline, CDR1 is SGHAT and CDR2 FQNNGV. V dropped 2 bases and J dropped 2 bases, with 10 bases sitting between them. The CDR3: CASSLNPGAYEQYV. The DNA of the CDR3 is TGTGCCAGCAGCTTAAACCCGGGAGCCTACGAGCAGTACGTC.

This clone was picked up a small number of times. The chain employs TRBV4-2 and TRBJ1-6; TRBD1 matches 7 bases. From germline, CDR1 is LGHNA and CDR2 YNFKEQ. The J segment lost 7 bases and the V segment lost 6 bases, leaving 9 bases of the junction unmatched. This CDR3 is built from 15 residues. The CDR3 nucleotides read TGTGCCAGCAGGCCTCGGACAGGTGAGAATTCACCCCTCCACTTT. It specifies CASRPRTGENSPLHF.

V is TRBV7-9 and J is TRBJ1-4; maybe TRBD1 (6 bases). This CDR3 comprises 16 residues. V shed 4 bases and J shed 7 bases, with 19 bases lying between them. In germline, CDR1 is SEHNR, CDR2 FQNEAQ (reference sequence). Here the CDR3 reads CASSSPGTISGEKLFF. The CDR3 nucleotides are TGTGCCAGCAGCTCCCCCGGGACAATCTCGGGTGAAAAACTGTTTTTT.

The gene calls are TRBV18 and TRBJ1-2, with TRBD1 identical over 7 bases. CDR1 and CDR2 (germline): KGHSH, LQKENI. The V and J ends lost 3 bases and 8 bases, in that order; junction bases with no gene match: 9. The CDR3 covers 14 residues. The CDR3 here is CASSPPGQVRGYTF. The DNA of the CDR3 is TGTGCCAGCTCACCGCCAGGACAGGTTCGCGGCTACACCTTC. Using reference TRBV18 and TRBJ1-2 for the parts outside the CDR3, the full variable domain is NAGVMQNPRHLVRRRGQEARLRCSPMKGHSHVYWYRQLPEEGLKFMVYLQKENIIDESGMPKERFSAEFPKEGPSILRIQQVVRGDSAAYFCASSPPGQVRGYTFGSGTRLTVV.

The gene calls are TRBV10-2 and TRBJ1-1, with 9 bases fitting TRBD1. The germline V gene has CDR1 WSHSY and CDR2 SAAADI. This CDR3 is 18 amino acids long. Germline trimming cut 0 bases from V and 5 bases from J; bases unmatched to any gene: 13. For the CDR3, the DNA is TGCGCCAGCAGTGAGTCGACTTGGACAGGGGAACTGGGAACTGAAGCTTTCTTT. As protein: CASSESTWTGELGTEAFF.

CDR3 in amino acids: CASSLRGQGTEAFF. CDR3 DNA: TGTGCCAGCAGCCTTAGGGGACAGGGAACTGAAGCTTTCTTT. The chain is built from TRBV7-3 and TRBJ1-1, with 9 bases fitting TRBD1. The CDR3 covers 14 residues. The V gene's germline CDR1 is SGHTA and CDR2 FQGTGA. The V and J ends lost 5 bases and 5 bases, in that order; junction bases with no gene match: 6.

V gene TRBV10-1 combines with J gene TRBJ1-1; TRBD1 might be the D (6 bases). Germline V gene data show CDR1 as WNHNN and CDR2 as SYGVQD (reference sequence). This CDR3 comprises 16 residues. Trimming took off 3 bases at V and 4 bases at J, with 18 bases between the two ends. For the CDR3, the DNA is TGCGCCAGCAGTGAACCTTGGGGACAAGGTCGCACTGAAGCTTTCTTT. This sequence encodes CASSEPWGQGRTEAFF.

The chain uses TRBV6-6 and TRBJ1-5; a weak D match, TRBD1 (5 bases). V was clipped by 6 bases and J by 0 bases, with 15 bases between them. The CDR3 is made up of 16 amino acids. Germline V lookup: CDR1 MNHNY, CDR2 SVGAGI (reference sequence). The CDR3 coding sequence is TGTGCCAGCAGATCACAGGAAAGATATAGCAATCAGCCCCAGCATTTT. Its translation: CASRSQERYSNQPQHF.

This rearrangement joins TRBV7-7 to TRBJ2-7, with D possibly being TRBD2 (6 bases). Germline values: CDR1 SSHAT, CDR2 FNYEAQ (reference sequence). CDR3 length: 15 amino acids. The CDR3: CASGSAWTRAREQYV. CDR3 in DNA: TGTGCTAGCGGATCCGCCTGGACACGGGCTCGCGAGCAGTACGTC.

This rearrangement joins TRBV24-1 to TRBJ1-2; D remains ambiguous. The germline CDR1 and CDR2 sequences are KGHDR and SFDVKD. The CDR3 extends over 13 amino acids. V gave up 7 bases and J gave up 7 bases, with 15 bases separating them. The DNA for the CDR3 is TGTGCCACCAGCCCCAGCGTTGGTTCTGGCTACACCTTC. This codes for CATSPSVGSGYTF.

This chain connects TRBV7-9 to TRBJ1-5; tentatively, D is TRBD1 (6 bases). V lost 2 bases to trimming and J lost 2 bases, with 7 bases between them. This CDR3 region has 14 residues. CDR1 and CDR2 from the germline V gene are SEHNR and FQNEAQ (reference sequence). Here the CDR3 reads CASSLPGGNQPQHF. The CDR3 nucleotides are TGTGCCAGCAGCTTACCAGGGGGCAATCAGCCCCAGCATTTT. Full variable domain (outside the CDR3, taken from reference TRBV7-9 and TRBJ1-5): DTGVSQNPRHKITKRGQNVTFRCDPISEHNRLYWYRQTLGQGPEFLTYFQNEAQLEKSRLLSDRFSAERPKGSFSTLEIQRTEQGDSAMYLCASSLPGGNQPQHFGDGTRLSIL.

The V gene is TRBV5-6, the J gene TRBJ2-3; TRBD2 aligns across 7 bases. V shed 4 bases, J shed 1 base, and the junction held 12 bases outside the gene matches. The CDR3 has 17 residues. Germline CDR1 and CDR2: SGHDT and YYEEEE. The CDR3 reads CASSPAGGRVGTDTQYF. In DNA, the CDR3 is TGTGCCAGCAGCCCGGCTGGGGGGAGGGTCGGCACAGATACGCAGTATTTT.

This chain joins TRBV20-1 and TRBJ2-1, with D possibly matching TRBD2 (6 bases). Per germline, CDR1 DFQATT and CDR2 SNEGSKA (reference sequence). The CDR3 totals 11 residues. The ends were cut back, 8 bases at V and 13 bases at J, with 18 bases in the middle. The CDR3 coding sequence is TGCAGTCCGTTGTCTGGGGACTTCCAGTTCTTC. This translates into CSPLSGDFQFF.

This chain connects TRBV6-1 to TRBJ1-2, with TRBD1 matching 11 bases. Germline CDR1 and CDR2: MNHNS and SASEGT. The length of the CDR3 is 18 residues. With V trimmed by 2 bases and J by 2 bases, 10 bases remained unmatched. The CDR3 DNA is TGTGCCAGCAGTGAAATCGGGACAGGGGGTGGAGAGAACTATGGCTACACCTTC. It specifies CASSEIGTGGGENYGYTF.